This TCR beta chain is drawn from a study of control samples from healthy donors and cancer patients. TCRdb keeps only in-frame clones here, not all; method: immunoSEQ multiplex PCR. This sample yields about 120,000 clones, of which roughly 84% are seen a single time; approximately 9% belongs to the top ten. V was pared by 5 bases and J by 4 bases, with 17 bases between. The CDR3 runs to 15 residues. Germline CDR1 SGHTA, CDR2 FQGNSA. Material: blood. The rearrangement uses TRBV7-2 and TRBJ1-2; D might be TRBD1 (6 bases). The sequence came from a man aged 35 to 55 in good health. CDR3 bases: TGTGCCAGCAGCCCCAAACAGGGAATTAGCTATGGCTACACCTTC. This sequence encodes CASSPKQGISYGYTF.